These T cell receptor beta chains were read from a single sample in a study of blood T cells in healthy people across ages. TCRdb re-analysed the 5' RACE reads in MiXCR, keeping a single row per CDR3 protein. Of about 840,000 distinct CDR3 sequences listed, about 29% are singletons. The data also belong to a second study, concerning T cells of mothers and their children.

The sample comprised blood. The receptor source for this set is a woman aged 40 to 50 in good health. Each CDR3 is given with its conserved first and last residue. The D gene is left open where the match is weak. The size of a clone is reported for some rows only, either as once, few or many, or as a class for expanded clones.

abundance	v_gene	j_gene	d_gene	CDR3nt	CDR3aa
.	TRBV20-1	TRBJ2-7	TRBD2	TGCAGTGCTAGAGTAGCGGGGTCAGTCTACGTGCAGTACTTC	CSARVAGSVYVQYF
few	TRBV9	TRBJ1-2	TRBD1	TGTGCCAGCAATCCGACAGGGGGCTTTAACTATGGCTACACCTTC	CASNPTGGFNYGYTF
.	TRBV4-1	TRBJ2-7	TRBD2	TGCGCCAGCAGCCAAGGGGGACTAGCTAACGAGCAGTACTTC	CASSQGGLANEQYF
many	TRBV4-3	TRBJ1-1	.	TGCGCCAGCAGCCTCGACAGCATGAACACTGAAGCTTTCTTT	CASSLDSMNTEAFF
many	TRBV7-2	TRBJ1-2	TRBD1	TGTGCCAGCAGCCCGGACAGGATAGGGGGCTACACCTTC	CASSPDRIGGYTF
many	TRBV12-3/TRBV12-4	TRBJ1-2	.	TGTGCCAGCAGTTTCGGGCCTAACTATGGCTACACCTTC	CASSFGPNYGYTF
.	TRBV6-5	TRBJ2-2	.	TGTGCCAGCATGATAGGCGACACCGGGGAGCTGTTTTTT	CASMIGDTGELFF
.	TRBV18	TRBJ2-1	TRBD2	TGTGCCAGCTCACCACGCGGCGGGGGGGACTCCTACAATGAGCAGTTCTTC	CASSPRGGGDSYNEQFF
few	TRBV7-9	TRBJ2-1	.	TGTGCCAGCAGCTTATCCTCAACTTACAATGAGCAGTTCTTC	CASSLSSTYNEQFF
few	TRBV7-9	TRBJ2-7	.	TGTGCCAGCAGCCCAATGATTTACGAGCAGTACTTC	CASSPMIYEQYF
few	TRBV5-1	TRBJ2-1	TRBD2	TGCGCCAGCAGCTTAGGGACTAGCGGGGGATTTCTCAATGAGCAGTTCTTC	CASSLGTSGGFLNEQFF
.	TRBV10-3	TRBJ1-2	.	TGTGCCATCAGTGAGTCGATGAGAGGAACCTATGGCTACACCTTC	CAISESMRGTYGYTF
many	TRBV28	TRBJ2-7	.	TGTGCCATCTCGGGGGGCGTTGGCGAGCAGTACTTC	CAISGGVGEQYF
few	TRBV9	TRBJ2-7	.	TGTGCCAGCAGCGTCGGAGCCAAAGCCTACGAGCAGTACTTC	CASSVGAKAYEQYF
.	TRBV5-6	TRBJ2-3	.	TGTGCCAGCAGCTCACTTAGGGAGAGGGCAGATACGCAGTATTTT	CASSSLRERADTQYF
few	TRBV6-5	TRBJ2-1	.	TGTGCCAGCAGTCGATGGGACGCGAGCTCCTACAATGAGCAGTTCTTC	CASSRWDASSYNEQFF
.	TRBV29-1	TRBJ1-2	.	TGCAGCGTTGAAGCCTACCAGGGGTCCTATGGCTACACCTTC	CSVEAYQGSYGYTF
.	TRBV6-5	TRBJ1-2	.	TGTGCCAGCAGTCGGCCGGACGCGTATGGCTACACCTTC	CASSRPDAYGYTF
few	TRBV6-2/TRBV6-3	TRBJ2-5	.	TGTGCCACGAATGGGGCCGAAGAGACCCAGTACTTC	CATNGAEETQYF
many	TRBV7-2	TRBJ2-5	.	TGTGCCAGCAGCCTGACCACCCAGACCCAGTACTTC	CASSLTTQTQYF
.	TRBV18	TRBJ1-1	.	TGTGCCAGCTCACCACCTGAGAACACTGAAGCTTTCTTT	CASSPPENTEAFF
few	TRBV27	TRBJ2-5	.	TGTGCCAGCAGTTTATTGGGGGCGGGGTGGCTGTACTTC	CASSLLGAGWLYF
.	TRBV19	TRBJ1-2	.	TGTGCCAGTAGCCTTGTGCACCGTAACTATGGCTACACCTTC	CASSLVHRNYGYTF
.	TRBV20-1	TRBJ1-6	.	TGCAGTGCTATAAGGGATACCGGGGCACCCCTCCACTTT	CSAIRDTGAPLHF
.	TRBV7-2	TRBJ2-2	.	TGTGCCAGCAAACCCGGCTCGAACACCGGGGAGCTGTTTTTT	CASKPGSNTGELFF
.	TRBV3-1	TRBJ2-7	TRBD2	TGTGCCAGCAGCCACGGGGGGATAAGATCCTACGAGCAGTACTTC	CASSHGGIRSYEQYF
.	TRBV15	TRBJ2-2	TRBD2	TGTGCCACCAGCAGTCCCGGACTAGCGGGGGTAATCGGGGAGCTGTTTTTT	CATSSPGLAGVIGELFF
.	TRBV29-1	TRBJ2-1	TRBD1	TGCAGCGTAGCCCCAGGGGGTGGCTACAATGAGCAGCTCTTC	CSVAPGGGYNEQLF
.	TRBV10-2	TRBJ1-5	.	TGCGCCAGCAGTAACCAAATTCCAGATCAGCCCCAGCATTTT	CASSNQIPDQPQHF
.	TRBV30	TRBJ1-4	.	TGTGCCAAAAAGGAGGGAACTAATGAAAAACTGTTTTTT	CAKKEGTNEKLFF
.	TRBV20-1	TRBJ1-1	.	TGCAGTGCTACCTTCAGGGGAACTGAAGCTTTCTTT	CSATFRGTEAFF